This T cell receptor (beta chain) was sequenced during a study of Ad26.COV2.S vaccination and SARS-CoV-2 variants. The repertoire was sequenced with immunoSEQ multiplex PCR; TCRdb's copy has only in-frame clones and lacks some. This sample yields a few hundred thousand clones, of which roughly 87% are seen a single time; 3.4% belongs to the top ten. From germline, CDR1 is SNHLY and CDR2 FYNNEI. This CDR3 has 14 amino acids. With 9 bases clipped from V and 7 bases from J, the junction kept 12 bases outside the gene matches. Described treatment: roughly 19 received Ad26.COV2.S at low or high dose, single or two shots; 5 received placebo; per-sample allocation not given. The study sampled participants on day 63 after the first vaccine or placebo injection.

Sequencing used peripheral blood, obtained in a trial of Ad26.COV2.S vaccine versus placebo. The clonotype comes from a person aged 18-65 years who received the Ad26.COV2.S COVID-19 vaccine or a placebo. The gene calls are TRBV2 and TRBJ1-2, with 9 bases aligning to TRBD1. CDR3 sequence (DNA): TGTGCCAGTAACCCGGGACAGGGAGTGGGTGGCTACACCTTC. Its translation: CASNPGQGVGGYTF.